This entry features one T cell receptor (beta chain) sequence. What it recognizes is unknown. Sequencing was performed with immunoSEQ multiplex PCR; in TCRdb, only in-frame clones are kept and a portion is missing. The sample includes more than 150,000 clones, around 90% of them seen just once. Analysis merged second doses at about 4 or about 12 weeks. The data belong to a study of T cell responses to AZD1222 COVID-19 vaccine. Study-wide results and caveats: Per reports, nearly half of all spike-specific TCRs target regions that are unmutated in variants. Sampling captured repertoires only after the peak T cell response. It should be noted that donors were predominantly white British and more often female, and clonal diversity was possibly underestimated.

Germline assignment: CDR1 WSHSY and CDR2 SAAADI. The ends were cut back, 5 bases at V and 3 bases at J, with 7 bases in the middle. The CDR3 consists of 12 residues. The chain has TRBV10-2 and TRBJ2-5, with a tentative D call TRBD1 (5 bases). This sequence was found in an adult who received the AZD1222 COVID-19 vaccine. The sample consisted of peripheral blood, taken 28 days after the second AZD1222 dose. CDR3 bases: TGCGCCAGCAGTCCAGGGAAAGAGACCCAGTACTTC. Its protein product is CASSPGKETQYF.